A single sample gave rise to the 7 T cell receptor beta chains below, sequenced in a study of T-cell reconstitution after alpha-beta-depleted transplantation in children. For TCRbeta, the library was prepared with unique molecular identifiers. MiXCR, applied by TCRdb to the PCR reads, yields one record per CDR3 protein. The sample includes approximately 430,000 distinct CDR3 sequences, around 15% of them seen just once. The sample was PBMCs, mostly from graft donor cells, taken 360 days after TCRalphabeta/CD19-depleted stem cell transplant. The receptors derive from a boy in the first two years of life who had a stem cell transplant for Wiskott-Aldrich syndrome, so the T cells may come from the graft donor.

V usage is TRBV5-5 and J usage is TRBJ2-7, with D possibly being TRBD1 (6 bases). The CDR3 is made up of 14 amino acids. Germline CDR1 reads SGHKS; CDR2 reads YYEKEE (reference sequence). V gave up 0 bases and J gave up 7 bases, with 14 bases separating them. In DNA, the CDR3 is TGTGCCAGCAGCTTGGTACGGCAGGGGCGAGAGCAGTACTTC. Translated, it gives CASSLVRQGREQYF.

The V and J genes are TRBV20-1 and TRBJ1-1; TRBD1 is a possible D gene (5 bases). The V and J ends lost 0 bases and 1 base respectively, with 15 bases between them. This CDR3 has 16 residues. CDR1 is DFQATT and CDR2 is SNEGSKA in the germline V gene (reference sequence). The chain's CDR3 is CSARDPRQSWNTEAFF. CDR3 nucleotides: TGCAGTGCTAGAGATCCGAGACAGTCTTGGAACACTGAAGCTTTCTTT.

The rearrangement links TRBV19 to TRBJ2-6; unclear D gene. The CDR3 totals 15 residues. Trimming stripped 8 bases from V and 1 base from J, with 12 bases between. The germline V gene encodes CDR1 LNHDA and CDR2 SQIVND (reference sequence). The CDR3 DNA sequence: TGTGCCAGTCTGAACTTCTCATCTGGGGCCAACGTCCTGACTTTC. Protein product: CASLNFSSGANVLTF.

CDR3 DNA sequence: TGTGCCACTGACGGGGGGATCGGCGAGCAGTACTTC. Translated, it gives CATDGGIGEQYF. The chain carries TRBV15 and TRBJ2-7; TRBD2 aligns across 7 bases. From germline, CDR1 is LNHNV and CDR2 YYDKDF (reference sequence). The CDR3 extends over 12 amino acids. The ends lost 9 bases at V and 6 bases at J; junction bases unmatched: 8.

The V gene is TRBV20-1, the J gene TRBJ2-2; 12 nucleotides line up with TRBD2. This CDR3 is 17 amino acids long. After removal of 2 bases from V and 7 bases from J, the junction contained 11 bases not matched to a gene. Germline loops: CDR1 DFQATT, CDR2 SNEGSKA (reference sequence). The CDR3 loop is CSARKRLAGGQNGELFF. CDR3 DNA sequence: TGCAGTGCTAGAAAGAGGCTAGCGGGGGGGCAAAACGGGGAGCTGTTTTTT.

The rearrangement joins TRBV20-1 to TRBJ2-7; no clear D. CDR1 and CDR2 (germline): DFQATT, SNEGSKA (reference sequence). Trimming took off 5 bases at V and 0 bases at J, with 8 bases between the two ends. The CDR3 is made up of 12 amino acids. The CDR3 loop reads CSAWLDSYEQYF. The CDR3 DNA sequence: TGCAGTGCTTGGCTAGACTCCTACGAGCAGTACTTC.

This clonotype has only a few counts. This sequence joins TRBV12-3 or TRBV12-4 and TRBJ1-1; a weak D match, TRBD1 (6 bases). The CDR3 is 14 residues long. Trimming removed 7 bases at V and 4 bases at J, with 16 bases between. This chain's CDR3 is CASTSGARITEAFF. DNA of the CDR3: TGTGCCAGCACCTCAGGGGCGCGGATCACTGAAGCTTTCTTT.